A single sample gave rise to the 10 T cell receptor beta chains below, sequenced in a study of T cell responses to AZD1222 COVID-19 vaccine. Libraries were prepared by immunoSEQ multiplex PCR; TCRdb keeps only in-frame clonotypes and omits some of them. The table has about 150,000 clones, 90% to 95% seen once. Source: peripheral blood, taken 28 days after the second AZD1222 dose. Source of these receptors: an adult who received the AZD1222 COVID-19 vaccine.

The chain combines TRBV24-1 with TRBJ2-1; 12 bases are shared with TRBD2. The CDR3 is 13 residues long. The V gene end was trimmed by 8 bases and the J gene end by 9 bases; junction bases not matched to a gene: 4. Germline V gene data show CDR1 as KGHDR and CDR2 as SFDVKD. The DNA for the CDR3 is TGTGCCACCAAGGCTAGCGGGGGGGTTGAGCAGTTCTTC. Translated, it gives CATKASGGVEQFF.

This chain connects TRBV5-1 to TRBJ2-6; 11 bases align to TRBD1. J gave up 0 bases and V 4 bases, and 6 bases lay outside the gene matches. Germline V lookup: CDR1 SGHRS, CDR2 YFSETQ. The CDR3 length is 18 residues. In DNA, the CDR3 is TGCGCCAGCAGCCCAACCGGGACAGGGGGCTCTGGGGCCAACGTCCTGACTTTC. This sequence encodes CASSPTGTGGSGANVLTF.

CDR3 nucleotide sequence: TGTGCCTGGAGTTGGACAGGGGGCAACACTGAAGCTTTCTTT. This gives the protein CAWSWTGGNTEAFF. The chain recombines TRBV30 with TRBJ1-1, with 11 bases aligning to TRBD1. The CDR3 is 14 amino acids. Unmatched junction bases numbered 1, after V lost 2 bases and J lost 2 bases. Germline V gives CDR1 GTSNPN, CDR2 SVGIG (reference sequence).

V and J are TRBV27 and TRBJ2-2; 14 nucleotides line up with TRBD2. Trimming removed 8 bases from V and 4 bases from J; junction bases left unmatched: 9. This CDR3 is 17 amino acids long. The germline V gene has CDR1 MNHEY and CDR2 SMNVEV (reference sequence). CDR3 in DNA: TGTGCCAGCCGTCCCGGGACTAGCGGGAGTATCACCGGGGAGCTGTTTTTT. It translates to CASRPGTSGSITGELFF.

The count of this clone is one. The chain carries TRBV4-1 and TRBJ2-3; 8 bases agree with TRBD2. The germline V gene encodes CDR1 MGHRA and CDR2 YSYEKL. Trimming cost V 1 base and J 1 base; bases outside gene matches: 7. This CDR3 comprises 17 residues. The CDR3 coding sequence is TGCGCCAGCAGCCAAGCTAATATGGGACTAGGCACAGATACGCAGTATTTT. Residues: CASSQANMGLGTDTQYF.

The chain is built from TRBV18 and TRBJ2-3, with D maybe TRBD2 (6 bases). Trimming left V 6 bases short and J 1 base short, with 8 bases between. The CDR3 is made up of 13 amino acids. Germline CDR1 and CDR2: KGHSH and LQKENI. For the CDR3, the DNA is TGTGCCAGCTCGTCGGGGGGCACAGATACGCAGTATTTT. Translating gives CASSSGGTDTQYF.

The rearrangement joins TRBV30 to TRBJ1-4, with D possibly TRBD1 on 5 matching bases. From germline, CDR1 is GTSNPN and CDR2 SVGIG (reference sequence). The CDR3 totals 13 residues. Deletions cut 4 bases from V and 10 bases from J, with 16 bases between. DNA of the CDR3: TGTGCCTGGACTCACAGGTCTCAGGGAAAACTGTTTTTT. Protein product: CAWTHRSQGKLFF.

This chain joins TRBV6-5 and TRBJ2-6; perhaps D is TRBD1 or TRBD2 (5 bases each). CDR3 size: 15 residues. Trimming took off 3 bases at V and 1 base at J, with 7 bases between the two ends. Germline V lookup: CDR1 MNHEY, CDR2 SVGAGI. The CDR3 sequence is CASSYEGSGANVLTF. DNA of the CDR3: TGTGCCAGCAGTTATGAGGGGTCTGGGGCCAACGTCCTGACTTTC.

The CDR3 loop reads CASSPASSGRASYNEQFF. Written as DNA, the CDR3 is TGTGCCAGCAGTCCGGCCTCTAGCGGGAGGGCCTCCTACAATGAGCAGTTCTTC. V is TRBV28 and J is TRBJ2-1; 12 nucleotides align to TRBD2. With 5 bases clipped from V and 0 bases from J, the junction kept 8 bases outside the gene matches. This CDR3 region has 18 residues. The V gene's germline CDR1 is MDHEN and CDR2 SYDVKM.

J is TRBJ1-1 and V is TRBV5-6, with D unclear. CDR1 is SGHDT and CDR2 is YYEEEE in the germline V gene. CDR3 length: 13 amino acids. Trimming left V 5 bases short and J 6 bases short, with 14 bases between. The CDR3 here is CASRPVGIAEAFF. The CDR3 DNA follows: TGTGCCAGCAGACCTGTAGGTATCGCTGAAGCTTTCTTT.